Presented here are 11 T cell receptor beta chains from one specimen sequenced in a study of T cell changes during pregnancy in multiple sclerosis. Clones were sequenced by immunoSEQ multiplex PCR, and TCRdb holds only the in-frame ones, with some missing. The sample yields some 10,000 clones, around 89% seen once. This specimen was CD8+ T cells from peripheral blood mononuclear cells, taken in the first trimester of pregnancy. These receptors all come from a female donor in good health, enrolled as a control in a pregnancy study.

The chain employs TRBV19 and TRBJ1-5; possible D gene TRBD1, 6 bases. The CDR3 extends over 14 amino acids. Germline V lookup: CDR1 LNHDA, CDR2 SQIVND (reference sequence). V lost 6 bases to trimming and J lost 4 bases, with 13 bases between them. The DNA for the CDR3 is TGTGCCAGTAGGATTCGGGACATAAATCAGCCCCAGCATTTT. The encoded protein is CASRIRDINQPQHF. Combining the CDR3 with reference TRBV19 and TRBJ1-5 gives the whole variable domain DGGITQSPKYLFRKEGQNVTLSCEQNLNHDAMYWYRQDPGQGLRLIYYSQIVNDFQKGDIAEGYSVSREKKESFPLTVTSAQKNPTAFYLCASRIRDINQPQHFGDGTRLSIL.

This rearrangement joins TRBV19 to TRBJ2-1; D not resolved. With 1 base removed from V and 9 bases from J, the gap between germline ends came to 10 bases. The CDR3 is 13 residues long. CDR1 and CDR2 (germline): LNHDA, SQIVND (reference sequence). The CDR3 DNA reads as TGTGCCAGTAGTATAGGAGACATTGGTGAGCAGTTCTTC. It is translated as CASSIGDIGEQFF.

This chain connects TRBV5-6 to TRBJ1-5; TRBD1 might be the D (6 bases). The CDR3 totals 16 residues. Looked up from germline, CDR1 is SGHDT and CDR2 is YYEEEE. Between the trimmed V and J ends, which lost 4 bases and 8 bases, there was a span of 22 bases. CDR3 in DNA: TGTGCCAGCAGCGCTTCACAGGGTTATCTGGTAGAGCCCCAGCATTTT. Its translation is CASSASQGYLVEPQHF.

The chain joins TRBV13 to TRBJ2-1; a possible D gene is TRBD2 (6 bases). The CDR3 runs 11 residues. The V gene's germline CDR1 is PRHDT and CDR2 FYEKMQ (reference sequence). V was trimmed by 5 bases and J by 12 bases, leaving 11 bases between them. CDR3 coding DNA: TGTGCCAGCAGCGTCGGGGGAGGGCAGTTCTTC. Protein sequence: CASSVGGGQFF.

The chain is built from TRBV5-4 and TRBJ2-3, with D perhaps TRBD1 (5 bases). Germline CDR1 SGHNT, CDR2 YYREEE (reference sequence). CDR3 length: 15 residues. Trimming shortened V by 2 bases and J by 2 bases, and 12 bases separated the two germline ends. The DNA for the CDR3 is TGTGCCAGCAGCTTCCAGGGCAGGGTCACAGATACGCAGTATTTT. As protein: CASSFQGRVTDTQYF.

The chain recombines TRBV27 with TRBJ2-7; perhaps TRBD2 as D (6 bases). The CDR3 spans 14 residues. Germline V gives CDR1 MNHEY, CDR2 SMNVEV (reference sequence). Between the trimmed V and J ends, which lost 4 bases and 3 bases, there was a span of 13 bases. CDR3 sequence reads: CASSSPPGGYEQYF. The DNA for the CDR3 is TGTGCCAGCAGTTCGCCCCCCGGGGGCTACGAGCAGTACTTC.

This chain links TRBV6-1 with TRBJ1-5; D remains unclear. Trimming pared 6 bases from V and 1 base from J, leaving 13 bases between. CDR3 length equals 15 residues. Germline CDR1 MNHNS, CDR2 SASEGT. Here the CDR3 reads CASRTTAGSNQPQHF. DNA for the CDR3: TGTGCCAGCAGAACCACAGCGGGCAGCAATCAGCCCCAGCATTTT.

This rearrangement joins TRBV11-3 to TRBJ2-7, with TRBD1 matching over 8 bases. The germline CDR1 and CDR2 sequences are SGHNT and YENEEA. This CDR3 has 15 residues. V was clipped by 5 bases and J by 2 bases; unmatched bases: 8. The CDR3 DNA follows: TGTGCCAGCAGCACAAGACAGGGGATGGCCTACGAGCAGTACTTC. This gives the protein CASSTRQGMAYEQYF.

The chain recombines TRBV5-6 with TRBJ2-2; maybe TRBD2 (6 bases). V shed 4 bases and J shed 3 bases, with 13 bases lying between them. The germline V gene has CDR1 SGHDT and CDR2 YYEEEE. This CDR3 comprises 15 residues. This CDR3 reads CASSTGLLDTGELFF. CDR3 coding DNA: TGTGCCAGCAGCACGGGACTTCTGGACACCGGGGAGCTGTTTTTT.

The chain carries TRBV30 and TRBJ2-7, with a weak D call TRBD1 (5 bases). The germline V gene has CDR1 GTSNPN and CDR2 SVGIG (reference sequence). V lost 0 bases, J lost 3 bases, and 9 bases lay in between. There are 13 residues in the CDR3. CDR3 sequence: CAWSVQQGYEQYF. The CDR3, as DNA: TGTGCCTGGAGTGTACAGCAGGGCTACGAGCAGTACTTC.

V is TRBV5-4 and J is TRBJ1-2, with TRBD1 matching over 12 bases. CDR1 and CDR2 from the germline V gene are SGHNT and YYREEE (reference sequence). The CDR3 runs 17 residues. J lost 4 bases, V lost 3 bases, and 10 bases had no gene match. The DNA of the CDR3 is TGTGCCAGCAGCTCAGCCGGGACAGGGGGCATTCGCTATGGCTACACCTTC. As protein: CASSSAGTGGIRYGYTF. Complete variable domain (other parts from reference TRBV5-4 and TRBJ1-2): ETGVTQSPTHLIKTRGQQVTLRCSSQSGHNTVSWYQQALGQGPQFIFQYYREEENGRGNFPPRFSGLQFPNYSSELNVNALELDDSALYLCASSSAGTGGIRYGYTFGSGTRLTVV.